This TCR beta chain was sequenced in a study of blood T cell repertoires in COVID-19. Study as a whole: Italy, Spain and the United States were the sources of the convalescent and acute COVID-19 samples.

This clone was seen more than once but under ten times. Participants had their cohort set by participant-reported clinical history. In the original workflow: Estimation of nucleated cell counts relied on the amplification of reference gene primers. The method was immunoSEQ multiplex PCR; TCRdb's version includes in-frame clones alone and lacks a portion of them. V, J and clone size were drawn from that table, and D and trimming were deduced from the DNA. The repertoire consists of 150,000 or so clones, with more than 75% occurring once and the leading ten covering around 1.2%. This CDR3 is 13 amino acids long. The germline V gene has CDR1 SNHLY and CDR2 FYNNEI. The V end lost 7 bases, the J end lost 4 bases, and 13 bases lay between the germline ends.

The clonotype originates from a human donor with acute COVID-19. The donor label of this sample is uncertain. The J gene is TRBJ1-1, the V gene TRBV2, with D perhaps TRBD1 (5 bases). Material for sequencing was PBMCs or T cells enriched from blood (not recorded which). The CDR3 DNA follows: TGTGCCAGCACACAGGACCTGGGCACTGAAGCTTTCTTT. Its protein is CASTQDLGTEAFF.